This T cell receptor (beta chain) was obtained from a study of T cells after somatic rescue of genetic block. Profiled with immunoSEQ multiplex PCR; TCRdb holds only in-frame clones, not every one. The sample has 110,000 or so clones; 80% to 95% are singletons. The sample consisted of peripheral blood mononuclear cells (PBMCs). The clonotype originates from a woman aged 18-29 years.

The CDR3 sequence: CASSPQTGEHYEQYF. The CDR3 region has the DNA TGCGCCAGCAGCCCCCAGACAGGGGAACACTACGAGCAGTACTTC. The rearrangement joins TRBV4-3 to TRBJ2-7; the match to TRBD1 covers 8 bases. In germline, CDR1 is LGHNA, CDR2 YSLEER. The V gene end was trimmed by 4 bases and the J gene end by 3 bases; junction bases not matched to a gene: 8. The CDR3 extends over 15 amino acids.